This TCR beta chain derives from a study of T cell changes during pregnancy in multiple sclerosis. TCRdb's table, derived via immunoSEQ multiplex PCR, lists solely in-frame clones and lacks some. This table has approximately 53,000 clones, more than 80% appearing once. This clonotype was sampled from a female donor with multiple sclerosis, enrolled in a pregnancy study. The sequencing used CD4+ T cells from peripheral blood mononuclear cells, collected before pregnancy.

This CDR3 reads CASTWAPRSNTGELFF. The DNA for the CDR3 is TGTGCCAGTACCTGGGCCCCACGAAGCAACACCGGGGAGCTGTTTTTT. This chain connects TRBV19 to TRBJ2-2, with no clear D. This CDR3 has 16 amino acids. Germline assignment: CDR1 LNHDA and CDR2 SQIVND (reference sequence). V gave up 7 bases and J gave up 2 bases, with 17 bases separating them.